Described below is a single T cell receptor beta chain sequence and its context. 60 Vbeta and 13 Jbeta primers were used in PCR. TCRdb's copy holds only in-frame clones and misses some; the assay was immunoSEQ multiplex PCR. The sample shows under 200,000 clones, around 84% of them seen only once. This specimen comes from a study of cytomegalovirus exposure and HLA in healthy donors. Germline lookup yields CDR1 SNHLY and CDR2 FYNNEI. This CDR3 has 13 amino acids. V dropped 6 bases and J dropped 1; count of bases not matched to a gene: 1. This sequence joins TRBV2 and TRBJ2-7; 9 nucleotides align to TRBD1. Sequencing was performed on PBMCs. This receptor was taken from a woman aged 45-65 years in good health and CMV-seropositive. In nucleotides, the CDR3 is TGTGCCAGCAGCGGGACAGGGTCCTACGAGCAGTACTTC. This sequence encodes CASSGTGSYEQYF.